These T cell receptor beta chains were read from a single sample in a study of blood T cell repertoires in COVID-19. Using immunoSEQ multiplex PCR, the repertoire was profiled, and TCRdb retains in-frame clones only, with some absent. The sample gives fewer than 95,000 clones, 86% of which show up once; roughly 30% is in the top ten. Sequencing used peripheral blood. Receptor source: a man aged 50-60 years with active or convalescent COVID-19. Each CDR3 is given with its conserved first and last residue. A D gene is named only where the DNA matches it firmly. Only some rows state a clone size, as once, few, many or a class for expanded clones.

abundance: NA; d_gene: TRBD1; j_gene: TRBJ1-2; v_gene: TRBV11-2; CDR3nt: TGTGCCAGCAGCCCTGGACAGGGGGCCCGGGGCTACACCTTC; CDR3aa: CASSPGQGARGYTF
abundance: few; d_gene: NA; j_gene: TRBJ2-3; v_gene: TRBV19; CDR3nt: TGTGCCAGCCGGACGGGACTTGACCCAGATACGCAGTATTTT; CDR3aa: CASRTGLDPDTQYF
abundance: NA; d_gene: TRBD1; j_gene: TRBJ1-1; v_gene: TRBV19; CDR3nt: TGTGCCAGTAAGGGACAGTCTATAGTCACTGAAGCTTTCTTT; CDR3aa: CASKGQSIVTEAFF
abundance: NA; d_gene: NA; j_gene: TRBJ1-1; v_gene: TRBV30; CDR3nt: TGTGCCTGGAGTGTACAACAGGGCGGAACGGAACAATTT; CDR3aa: CAWSVQQGGTEQF
abundance: NA; d_gene: TRBD1; j_gene: TRBJ2-5; v_gene: TRBV11-2; CDR3nt: TGTGCCAGCAGCCCTTGGAGACAGGGGGTACGCGATATCGAGACCCAGTACTTC; CDR3aa: CASSPWRQGVRDIETQYF
abundance: NA; d_gene: TRBD2; j_gene: TRBJ2-7; v_gene: TRBV5-4; CDR3nt: TGTGCCAGCAGCTTGGTTACTAGCGGGAGGTACGAGCAGTACTTC; CDR3aa: CASSLVTSGRYEQYF
abundance: NA; d_gene: TRBD2; j_gene: TRBJ2-7; v_gene: TRBV7-6; CDR3nt: TGTGCCAGCAGCTTTTATAGCGGGAGCGACGAGCAGTACTTC; CDR3aa: CASSFYSGSDEQYF
abundance: NA; d_gene: TRBD2; j_gene: TRBJ2-7; v_gene: TRBV5-1; CDR3nt: TGCGCCAGCAGCTTGGTTTCCAGCGGGGAGAAGTACTTC; CDR3aa: CASSLVSSGEKYF
abundance: NA; d_gene: TRBD1; j_gene: TRBJ2-3; v_gene: TRBV28; CDR3nt: TGTGCCAGCAGTTTGGGACAGGTAACAGATACGCAGTATTTT; CDR3aa: CASSLGQVTDTQYF
abundance: NA; d_gene: NA; j_gene: TRBJ2-5; v_gene: TRBV12-3/TRBV12-4; CDR3nt: TGTGCCAGCAGCCGCGGAGAGACCCAGTACTTC; CDR3aa: CASSRGETQYF
abundance: NA; d_gene: TRBD1; j_gene: TRBJ2-1; v_gene: TRBV6-5; CDR3nt: TGTGCCAGCACTTTTCGGGACAGGGTATACAATGAGCAGTTCTTC; CDR3aa: CASTFRDRVYNEQFF
abundance: NA; d_gene: NA; j_gene: TRBJ1-1; v_gene: TRBV6-5; CDR3nt: TGTGCCAGCAGACAACAAGAAGGGAGCAGAGCTTTCTTT; CDR3aa: CASRQQEGSRAFF
abundance: NA; d_gene: NA; j_gene: TRBJ1-5; v_gene: TRBV19; CDR3nt: TGTGCCAGTAGTACTCACTATAGCAATCAGCCCCAGCATTTT; CDR3aa: CASSTHYSNQPQHF
abundance: NA; d_gene: TRBD2; j_gene: TRBJ2-7; v_gene: TRBV19; CDR3nt: TGTGCCAGTAGTTCTAGATCTAGCGGGAGCACCTACGAGCAGTACTTC; CDR3aa: CASSSRSSGSTYEQYF
abundance: NA; d_gene: NA; j_gene: TRBJ2-2; v_gene: TRBV6-5; CDR3nt: TGTGCCAGCAGTTCCCAGTTCCCGCCCGGGGAGCTGTTTTTT; CDR3aa: CASSSQFPPGELFF
abundance: NA; d_gene: NA; j_gene: TRBJ2-2; v_gene: TRBV5-1; CDR3nt: TGCGCCAGCAGCTTGTCCCAGGGGCGGACCGGGGAGCTGTTTTTT; CDR3aa: CASSLSQGRTGELFF
abundance: NA; d_gene: TRBD1; j_gene: TRBJ2-7; v_gene: TRBV6-4; CDR3nt: TGTGCCAAGTGGACAGGCGAAGGCGAGCAGTACTTC; CDR3aa: CAKWTGEGEQYF
abundance: NA; d_gene: NA; j_gene: TRBJ1-1; v_gene: TRBV6-2/TRBV6-3; CDR3nt: TGTGCCAGCAGTTACGTTCTCGGGAGGACTGAAGCTTTCTTT; CDR3aa: CASSYVLGRTEAFF
abundance: NA; d_gene: NA; j_gene: TRBJ2-3; v_gene: TRBV28; CDR3nt: TGTGCCAGCAGTTTAACAGTCGGCGCAGATACGCAGTATTTT; CDR3aa: CASSLTVGADTQYF
abundance: NA; d_gene: NA; j_gene: TRBJ2-7; v_gene: TRBV5-1; CDR3nt: TGCGCCAGCAGCCCCTTAAGCGGGTGGGAGCAGTACTTC; CDR3aa: CASSPLSGWEQYF
abundance: NA; d_gene: TRBD1; j_gene: TRBJ1-1; v_gene: TRBV28; CDR3nt: TGTGCCAGCAGCCCCCCGGGACAGGGCTTCACTGAAGCTTTCTTT; CDR3aa: CASSPPGQGFTEAFF
abundance: many; d_gene: NA; j_gene: TRBJ2-6; v_gene: TRBV29-1; CDR3nt: TGCAGCGTCGTCCGGACAGCGGAGACTGGGGCCAACGTCCTGACTTTC; CDR3aa: CSVVRTAETGANVLTF
abundance: once; d_gene: TRBD1; j_gene: TRBJ1-5; v_gene: TRBV5-5; CDR3nt: TGTGCCAGCAGCGGGGGACAGGGGGCTTGGAATCAGCCCCAGCATTTT; CDR3aa: CASSGGQGAWNQPQHF
abundance: NA; d_gene: TRBD1; j_gene: TRBJ2-7; v_gene: TRBV27; CDR3nt: TGTGCCAGCGCCCGACAGGGGCGGATTTCTTCCTACGAGCAGTACTTC; CDR3aa: CASARQGRISSYEQYF
abundance: NA; d_gene: TRBD1; j_gene: TRBJ1-2; v_gene: TRBV28; CDR3nt: TGTGCCAGCAGTTCGATGACAGGGAGCTATGGCTACACCTTC; CDR3aa: CASSSMTGSYGYTF
abundance: NA; d_gene: TRBD2; j_gene: TRBJ2-1; v_gene: TRBV18; CDR3nt: TGTGCCAGCTCACCAACCATGATAGCGGGCCCCTACAATGAGCAGTTCTTC; CDR3aa: CASSPTMIAGPYNEQFF
abundance: NA; d_gene: TRBD1; j_gene: TRBJ1-6; v_gene: TRBV7-8; CDR3nt: TGTGCCAGCAGTTTGTCGGACAGGCTTAATTCACCCCTCCACTTT; CDR3aa: CASSLSDRLNSPLHF
abundance: NA; d_gene: TRBD1; j_gene: TRBJ1-5; v_gene: TRBV30; CDR3nt: TGTGCCTGTACCTACGGGACAGGGGTAAGCAATCAGCCCCAGCATTTT; CDR3aa: CACTYGTGVSNQPQHF
abundance: NA; d_gene: TRBD1; j_gene: TRBJ1-6; v_gene: TRBV2; CDR3nt: TGTGCCAGCAGGAAAACGATGACAGGGAACGGTTCACCCCTCCACTTT; CDR3aa: CASRKTMTGNGSPLHF
abundance: NA; d_gene: NA; j_gene: TRBJ2-5; v_gene: TRBV6-5; CDR3nt: TGTGCCAGCACCCCAGGGGGGTCTGTGGAGACCCAGTACTTC; CDR3aa: CASTPGGSVETQYF